This TCR beta chain was recorded in a study of a mutant IDH1 vaccine in newly diagnosed glioma. Study-wide context: Of the patients given treatment, 62.5% were male and approximately 40% were female, and a mean age of around 38 years was recorded. General study results and limits: It seemed that pseudoprogression was not linked to changes in the top peripheral T cell clonotypes.

Notes on this clone: The antigen is not known.

CDR3 length: 16 amino acids. CDR1 LNHDA and CDR2 SQIVND come from the germline V gene (reference sequence). V gave up 7 bases and J gave up 0 bases, with 15 bases separating them. Produced via immunoSEQ multiplex PCR; TCRdb's table is partial and in-frame only. This sample has about 88,000 clones; about 80% occur once, and the top ten carry 4.5% to 5.5%. The time point denotes: baseline, week 1 (first vaccination visit). Treatment of the sample: pre-vaccination baseline after standard-of-care therapy. This specimen consisted of PBMCs, obtained from a glioma patient treated with radiotherapy, temozolomide or both. The genes are TRBV19 and TRBJ2-2; a possible D gene is TRBD1 (5 bases). The clonotype comes from a man aged 40-50 years with glioma. Some clones in this sample may be carry-over from other donors' samples. The CDR3 spells CASTPSGRANTGELFF. The CDR3 DNA reads as TGTGCCAGTACCCCCTCCGGCAGGGCGAACACCGGGGAGCTGTTTTTT.